One sample yielded the 9 T cell receptor beta chains listed below, sequenced in a study of shared clonotypes between healthy human individuals. Here immunoSEQ multiplex PCR was the method, and the copy in TCRdb shows in-frame clones only, minus some. The sample shows 550,000 to 800,000 clones, approximately 79% of them seen only once. The sample was memory CD4+ T cells sorted from blood. The sample's subset: CD45RA-negative fraction. Receptors originate from a woman aged 25 to 45 in good health.

Remarks on this clone: The same CDR3 also results from other DNA sequences found in this sample. This chain connects TRBV5-4 to TRBJ2-5, with D possibly TRBD1 on 6 matching bases. The CDR3 consists of 14 residues. CDR1 and CDR2 (germline): SGHNT, YYREEE (reference sequence). Deletions cut 3 bases from V and 1 base from J, with 10 bases between. The CDR3: CASSSGQLQETQYF. The CDR3 region has the DNA TGTGCCAGCAGCTCCGGACAGCTCCAAGAGACCCAGTACTTC.

This clone was counted many times. This chain connects TRBV10-3 to TRBJ2-7; 12 positions match TRBD2. V shed 3 bases and J 6 bases; nucleotides not matched to a gene: 6. Germline CDR1 ENHRY, CDR2 SYGVKD. The CDR3 is made up of 15 amino acids. The DNA of the CDR3 is TGTGCCATCAGTGAATCACTAGCGGGAGGTAGCGAGCAGTACTTC. The encoded protein is CAISESLAGGSEQYF.

J is TRBJ2-2 and V is TRBV7-8; D is perhaps TRBD1 (6 bases). CDR3 length: 17 residues. Trimming shortened V by 2 bases and J by 7 bases, and 20 bases separated the two germline ends. CDR1 is SGHVS, CDR2 FQNEAQ, per germline. CDR3 in amino acids: CASSLRRDTLQIGELFF. Written as DNA, the CDR3 is TGTGCCAGCAGCTTACGCCGGGACACTCTACAGATCGGGGAGCTGTTTTTT. Full variable domain (outside the CDR3, taken from reference TRBV7-8 and TRBJ2-2): GAGVSQSPRYKVAKRGQDVALRCDPISGHVSLFWYQQALGQGPEFLTYFQNEAQLDKSGLPSDRFFAERPEGSVSTLKIQRTQQEDSAVYLCASSLRRDTLQIGELFFGEGSRLTVL.

This chain links TRBV28 with TRBJ2-3, with TRBD2 identical over 11 bases. CDR1 and CDR2 from the germline V gene are MDHEN and SYDVKM. Trimming removed 7 bases from V and 0 bases from J; junction bases left unmatched: 9. This CDR3 is built from 17 residues. The CDR3 DNA is TGTGCCAGCACCTTAGCGGGAGGGATGCGGAGCACAGATACGCAGTATTTT. Translated: CASTLAGGMRSTDTQYF.

This clone came up many times. The same CDR3 also results from other DNA sequences found in this sample. The chain has TRBV6-1 and TRBJ2-7; D call uncertain. Deletions cut 5 bases from V and 4 bases from J, with 9 bases between. The CDR3 is 12 amino acids. Germline CDR1 MNHNS, CDR2 SASEGT. CDR3 in amino acids: CASSRPGYEQYF. Here the CDR3 DNA reads TGTGCCAGCAGTCGACCGGGTTACGAGCAGTACTTC.

With respect to this clone: The sample has other DNA sequences that encode this CDR3 too. The rearrangement links TRBV28 to TRBJ1-5; 8 bases map to TRBD1. The V and J ends lost 5 bases and 2 bases, in that order; junction bases with no gene match: 5. Germline CDR1 reads MDHEN; CDR2 reads SYDVKM. The CDR3 consists of 15 residues. The CDR3 nucleotides read TGTGCCAGCAGTCCCGGGACAGGCGGCAATCAGCCCCAGCATTTT. It yields the protein CASSPGTGGNQPQHF.

The chain is built from TRBV28 and TRBJ2-5; D is unclear. The CDR3 consists of 13 residues. The V end was cut by 5 bases, the J end by 5 bases, with 12 bases between. Germline V gene lookup returns CDR1 MDHEN and CDR2 SYDVKM. The CDR3 region has the DNA TGTGCCAGCAGTCTCCAGAGCTTGGAGACCCAGTACTTC. The encoded protein is CASSLQSLETQYF.

The rearrangement uses TRBV4-2 and TRBJ2-1; D call uncertain. The V end was cut by 4 bases, the J end by 0 bases, with 7 bases between. Per germline, CDR1 LGHNA and CDR2 YNFKEQ. The CDR3 length is 14 residues. The CDR3 DNA is TGTGCCAGCAGCCCCGGCGTCTCCTACAATGAGCAGTTCTTC. This translates into CASSPGVSYNEQFF.

The chain uses TRBV10-3 and TRBJ2-7; 12 positions agree with TRBD2. The CDR3 spans 13 residues. CDR1 and CDR2 (germline): ENHRY, SYGVKD. The trim removed 6 bases at V and 5 bases at J, leaving 2 bases unmatched. Here the CDR3 DNA reads TGTGCCATCAGGACTAGCGGGAGTGACGAGCAGTACTTC. This encodes CAIRTSGSDEQYF.